This entry describes one T cell receptor beta chain. Its cognate antigen has yet to be identified. No base qualities exist here, and no much larger clone lies one base off it. CD8 naive samples were obtained by positive selection for CCR7 among CD45RO-negative cells, yielding a CD45RA+CCR7+ population from which TemRA cells were excluded. The donors were healthy, HIV-negative adults who had no recently reported acute infections or vaccinations. Every donor was a Caucasian adult residing in Nashville, Tennessee, USA. Blood was obtained by leukapheresis, after which PBMCs were separated by Ficoll-Histopaque density gradient centrifugation and cryopreserved in liquid nitrogen vapor phase. Analytical flow cytometry was used to check the purity and quantity of every magnetically sorted T cell population. Each sorted fraction had its genomic DNA isolated and then quantified by UV absorbance on a Nanodrop 2000c.

The sample belongs to a study of shared clonotypes between healthy human individuals (dated by TCRdb to 2018 to 2021). Background on the whole study: The cohort comprised two women and three men aged 18 to 49 years. For each donor, three plates each were used for CD4 naive and CD4 memory, two plates were used for CD8 naive, and one plate was used for CD8 memory. The study deeply sequenced blood TCR repertoires of about 5 healthy adults to estimate repertoire size and the extent of clonotype sharing between individuals. To increase sequencing depth and limit assay-specific biases, different laboratories used diverse techniques to prepare libraries and sequence TCR repertoires. Per donor, leukapheresis produced somewhere between about 0.85 and 9.5 billion PBMCs. On the study overall, not on this receptor specifically: Sampling was restricted to blood, and TCR repertoires in tissues likely differ from the TCR repertoires found in blood. Even with the large sequencing depth, rarefaction of the sorted-subset datasets indicated that sequencing was incomplete. Estimated clonotype richness was generally larger for naive than for memory subsets. Compared with non-shared clonotypes, clonotypes shared by all four sorted-subset donors had higher generation probabilities. The genetic and exposure-history diversity represented was limited by the small number of donors. Based on pairwise subsampling, the degree of clonotype sharing among donors was expected to be affected by sequencing depth. Sharing across several donors was observed for around 5% of naive CD4, over 3% of naive CD8, 2.3% of memory CD4, and about 0.4% of memory CD8 clonotypes.

Using the deep immunoSEQ assay, TCR CDR3 regions were amplified from genomic DNA by multiplex PCR. Genomic DNA extracted from each cell subset was distributed evenly over all wells of several immunoSEQ 96-well plates, and each plate served as one replicate. Each replicate PCR for sorted subsets received roughly 0.2 ug genomic DNA, equal to roughly 33,000 T cell genomes. Purified libraries were measured with a Qubit 3.0 fluorometer, size-checked on a Bioanalyzer 2100, and measured again with the KAPA Library Quantification kit. A separate single-read 150-cycle Illumina NextSeq 550 flow cell was used to sequence each immunoSEQ 96-well plate. On the study's bioinformatics: Because the immunoSEQ output included only junctional sequences and no quality scores, the filtering could not be the same as the filtering used for full-length reads. To assign V/J genes and CDR3, sequences were annotated against IMGT germline references using PyIR, a Python wrapper for IgBLAST v1.9. Reads were removed for weak V/J assignments (E-value above 1e-6), missing CDR3, stop codons, out-of-frame junctions, or ambiguous translated residues. A V3J clonotype was defined by an identical inferred V gene, J gene, and CDR3 amino acid sequence. Percentage overlap between repertoires was calculated by dividing the number of shared unique clonotypes by the size of the smaller repertoire. Richness of each repertoire was evaluated using RTK rarefaction, the Chao1 estimator, and Recon v2.1 estimates of unobserved clonotypes. OLGA was used to compute generation probabilities for all TCRbeta clonotypes that the gDNA method yielded from a handful of donors. TCRdb stores this immuneACCESS table with in-frame sequences only. Part of the clones is absent; in the studies checked, under half of the shortfall reflects unresolved V genes, and no reason is known for the rest. From that table come the V and J calls and clone size; the DNA was used to work out D and trimming. Recorded for this sample are roughly 2.1 million clones; more than 85% of them occurred a single time. Clones ranked in the top ten supply roughly 1.7% of the sample.

The germline V gene encodes CDR1 SGHNT and CDR2 YYREEE (reference sequence). From its cysteine to its phenylalanine, the CDR3 spans 12 amino acids. Of the read, only the CDR3 DNA is kept; its 36 bases are in frame from base 1. V gives up 5 bases and J gives up 6 bases, and the segment between their germline ends measures 12 bases. The chain employs TRBV5-4 and TRBJ2-7; matching of 6 bases hints at TRBD2 as the D gene. The receptor was derived from a man aged 18 to 29 in good health. Some clones in this sample may be carry-over from other donors' samples. Specimen: naive CD8+ T cells from PBMCs. This sample's cell subset or site label indicates: CD45RA+CCR7+. The CDR3 is CASRLAEGEQYF. DNA sequence: TGTGCCAGCAGACTTGCGGAGGGCGAGCAGTACTTC.